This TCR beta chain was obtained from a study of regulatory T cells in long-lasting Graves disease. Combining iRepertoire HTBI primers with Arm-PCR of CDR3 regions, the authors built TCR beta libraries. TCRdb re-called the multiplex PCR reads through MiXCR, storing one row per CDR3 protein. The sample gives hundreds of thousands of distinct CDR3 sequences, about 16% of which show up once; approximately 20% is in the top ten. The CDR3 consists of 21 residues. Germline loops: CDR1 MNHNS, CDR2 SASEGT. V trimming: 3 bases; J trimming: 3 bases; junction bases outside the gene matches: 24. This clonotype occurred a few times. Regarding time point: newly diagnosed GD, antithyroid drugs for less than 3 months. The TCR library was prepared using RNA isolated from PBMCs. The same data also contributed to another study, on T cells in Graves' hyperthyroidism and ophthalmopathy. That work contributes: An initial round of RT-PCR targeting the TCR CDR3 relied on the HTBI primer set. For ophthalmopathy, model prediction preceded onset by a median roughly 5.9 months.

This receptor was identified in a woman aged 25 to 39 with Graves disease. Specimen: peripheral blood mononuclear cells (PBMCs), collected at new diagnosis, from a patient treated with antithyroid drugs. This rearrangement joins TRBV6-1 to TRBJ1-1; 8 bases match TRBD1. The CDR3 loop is CASSEDRAILRGVYKDTEAFF. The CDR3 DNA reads TGTGCCAGCAGTGAGGACAGGGCGATCCTGCGAGGGGTCTATAAGGACACTGAAGCTTTCTTT.